These 10 T cell receptor beta chains share one sample of origin, sequenced in a study of blood T cells in healthy people across ages. Primers used in a second PCR of about 7 to 12 cycles were a sample-barcoded 5' primer and a J-beta primer mix. TCRdb independently ran MiXCR on the 5' RACE reads; one entry per CDR3 protein. The top ten clones hold 20% to 25% of a sample with around 2 million distinct CDR3 sequences, 30% to 40% of them seen once. Sequenced input: blood. These receptor sequences come from a human donor in good health.

This sequence joins TRBV21-1 and TRBJ2-6. TRBV21-1 is flagged as a pseudogene. The CDR3 is made up of 18 amino acids. CDR3: CASSKDSKSTTGANVLTF. For the CDR3, the DNA is TGTGCCAGCAGCAAAGACAGTAAATCAACCACTGGGGCCAACGTCCTGACTTTC.

The chain joins TRBV12-3 or TRBV12-4 to TRBJ2-3; 10 bases are a match to TRBD2. After removal of 6 bases from V and 3 bases from J, the junction contained 6 bases not matched to a gene. The CDR3 length is 15 residues. In DNA form, the CDR3 reads TGTGCCAGCAGGCCGACTAGCGGGTTTACAGATACGCAGTATTTT. Residues: CASRPTSGFTDTQYF.

Details on this clonotype: A read error may be the cause here, since a much bigger clone is one base away. The chain links TRBV5-5 to TRBJ1-4; maybe TRBD1 (5 bases). From germline, CDR1 is SGHKS and CDR2 YYEKEE (reference sequence). The CDR3 sequence is 15 residues long. V lost 4 bases to trimming and J lost 5 bases, with 15 bases between them. The CDR3 region is CASSPWRYRNEKLFF. Written as DNA, the CDR3 is TGTGCCAGCAGCCCCTGGAGATACAGGAATGAAAAACTGTTTTTT.

Written as DNA, the CDR3 is TGTGCCAGCAGCCACGGACAGGGAGTTCGAGAGACCCAGTACTTC. This codes for CASSHGQGVRETQYF. This sequence joins TRBV7-2 and TRBJ2-5, with TRBD1 matching 8 bases. Germline loops: CDR1 SGHTA, CDR2 FQGNSA. V dropped 5 bases and J dropped 4; count of bases not matched to a gene: 9. The CDR3 is made up of 15 amino acids. Together with reference TRBV7-2 and TRBJ2-5, the CDR3 gives the full variable domain: GAGVSQSPSNKVTEKGKDVELRCDPISGHTALYWYRQSLGQGLEFLIYFQGNSAPDKSGLPSDRFSAERTGGSVSTLTIQRTQQEDSAVYLCASSHGQGVRETQYFGPGTRLLVL.

The chain links TRBV6-5 to TRBJ1-1; no clear D gene. This CDR3 comprises 17 residues. Per the germline V gene, CDR1 is MNHEY and CDR2 is SVGAGI. The V end was cut by 4 bases, the J end by 1 base, with 19 bases between. The CDR3 DNA sequence: TGTGCCAGCAGTTCCCCCGGAGCGGTAGCAGAGAACACTGAAGCTTTCTTT. It encodes CASSSPGAVAENTEAFF.

For this clonotype: One junction end disagrees with the germline gene, perhaps due to a read error. V gene TRBV29-1 combines with J gene TRBJ2-1; D perhaps matches TRBD2 (5 bases). The CDR3 is 13 amino acids. Germline values: CDR1 SQVTM, CDR2 ANQGSEA. Here the CDR3 DNA reads TGTAGCGTGGTCCCCGGAGTCGGGGATGAGCAGTTCTTC. Translation gives CSVVPGVGDEQFF.

This clonotype has only a few counts. The CDR3 DNA sequence: TGTGCCAGCAGTTATAGGGACACCCGAGGCCGCTACACCTTC. Translation: CASSYRDTRGRYTF. The chain couples TRBV12-3 or TRBV12-4 to TRBJ1-2; tentatively, D is TRBD1 (6 bases). The CDR3 loop spans 14 amino acids. Trimming cost V 4 bases and J 9 bases, with 18 bases left between them.

This clonotype was seen a few times. DNA of the CDR3: TGTGCCAGCAGTCAAACGACGGGTAACCAAAACATTCAGTACTTC. It is translated as CASSQTTGNQNIQYF. V gene TRBV6-2 or TRBV6-3 combines with J gene TRBJ2-4; D unresolved. Germline V gene sequence: CDR1 MNHEY, CDR2 SVGEGT. The CDR3 runs 15 residues. Trimming took 5 bases from V and 5 from J, leaving 16 bases between them.

The chain combines TRBV12-3 or TRBV12-4 with TRBJ1-2; D gene ambiguous. The CDR3 totals 15 residues. Trimming left V 5 bases short and J 5 bases short, with 18 bases between. CDR3 amino acids: CASSPPLPAVYGYTF. Written as DNA, the CDR3 is TGTGCCAGCAGTCCCCCATTGCCAGCAGTATATGGCTACACCTTC.

With respect to this clonotype: A much larger clone lies a single base off, so this may be a read error. This sequence joins TRBV7-2 and TRBJ1-2, with 10 bases lining up with TRBD1. This CDR3 has 13 residues. CDR1 is SGHTA and CDR2 is FQGNSA in the germline V gene. The V gene end was trimmed by 6 bases and the J gene end by 6 bases; junction bases not matched to a gene: 4. This CDR3 reads CASRATGGDGYTF. The CDR3 nucleotides are TGTGCCAGCAGGGCGACAGGGGGCGATGGCTACACCTTC. The complete variable domain, with remaining parts taken from reference TRBV7-2 and TRBJ1-2, reads GAGVSQSPSNKVTEKGKDVELRCDPISGHTALYWYRQSLGQGLEFLIYFQGNSAPDKSGLPSDRFSAERTGGSVSTLTIQRTQQEDSAVYLCASRATGGDGYTFGSGTRLTVV.